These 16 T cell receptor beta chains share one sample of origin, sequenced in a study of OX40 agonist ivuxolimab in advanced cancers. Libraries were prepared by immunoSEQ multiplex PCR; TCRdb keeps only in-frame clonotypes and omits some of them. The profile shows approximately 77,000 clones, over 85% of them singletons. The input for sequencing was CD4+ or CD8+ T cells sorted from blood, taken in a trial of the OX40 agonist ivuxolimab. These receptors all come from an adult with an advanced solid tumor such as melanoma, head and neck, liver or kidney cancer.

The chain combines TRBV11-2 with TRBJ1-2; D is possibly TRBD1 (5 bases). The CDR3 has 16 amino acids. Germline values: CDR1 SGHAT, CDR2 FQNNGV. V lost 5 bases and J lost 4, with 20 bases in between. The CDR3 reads CASSPLEGGEVYGYTF. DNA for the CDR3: TGTGCCAGCAGCCCACTCGAGGGAGGGGAGGTCTATGGCTACACCTTC.

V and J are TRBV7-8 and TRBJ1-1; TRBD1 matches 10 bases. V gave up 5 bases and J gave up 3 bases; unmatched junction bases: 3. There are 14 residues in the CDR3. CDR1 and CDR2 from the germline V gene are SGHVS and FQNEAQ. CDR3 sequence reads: CASSRTGGDTEAFF. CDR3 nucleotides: TGTGCCAGCAGCCGGACAGGGGGGGACACTGAAGCTTTCTTT. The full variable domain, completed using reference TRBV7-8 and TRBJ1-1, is GAGVSQSPRYKVAKRGQDVALRCDPISGHVSLFWYQQALGQGPEFLTYFQNEAQLDKSGLPSDRFFAERPEGSVSTLKIQRTQQEDSAVYLCASSRTGGDTEAFFGQGTRLTVV.

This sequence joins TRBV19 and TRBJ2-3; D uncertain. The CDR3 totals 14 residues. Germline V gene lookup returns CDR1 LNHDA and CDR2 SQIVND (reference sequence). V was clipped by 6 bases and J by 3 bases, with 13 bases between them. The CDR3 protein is CASSPRPRTDTQYF. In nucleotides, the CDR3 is TGTGCCAGTAGCCCTAGGCCAAGGACAGATACGCAGTATTTT.

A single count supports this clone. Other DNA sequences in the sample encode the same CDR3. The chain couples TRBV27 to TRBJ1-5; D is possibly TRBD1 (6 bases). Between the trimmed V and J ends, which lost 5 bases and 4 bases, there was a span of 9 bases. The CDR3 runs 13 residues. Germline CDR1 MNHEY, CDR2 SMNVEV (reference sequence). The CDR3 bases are TGTGCCAGCAGTCCTGACAGGAATCAGCCCCAGCATTTT. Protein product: CASSPDRNQPQHF.

This CDR3 is CASSTGTVLEKLFF. CDR3 nucleotides: TGTGCCAGCAGCACCGGGACAGTTCTTGAAAAACTGTTTTTT. V and J are TRBV28 and TRBJ1-4; 7 nucleotides align to TRBD1. J was trimmed by 7 bases and V by 6 bases; bases with no gene match: 8. The germline V gene encodes CDR1 MDHEN and CDR2 SYDVKM. This CDR3 region has 14 residues.

The CDR3 region has the DNA TGTGCCAGCAGTCGGGGGACAGGGGAGACCCAGTACTTC. Translated: CASSRGTGETQYF. The V gene is TRBV7-9, the J gene TRBJ2-5; 9 nucleotides line up with TRBD1. Germline CDR1 and CDR2: SEHNR and FQNEAQ (reference sequence). Trimming cost V 6 bases and J 5 bases; bases outside gene matches: 4. This CDR3 region has 13 residues.

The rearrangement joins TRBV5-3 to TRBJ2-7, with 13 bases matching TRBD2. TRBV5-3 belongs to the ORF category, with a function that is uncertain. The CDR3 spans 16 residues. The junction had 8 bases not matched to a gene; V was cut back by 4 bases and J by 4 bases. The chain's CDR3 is CARSPGLAGEAYEQYF. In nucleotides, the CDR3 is TGTGCCAGAAGCCCCGGACTAGCGGGAGAAGCTTACGAGCAGTACTTC.

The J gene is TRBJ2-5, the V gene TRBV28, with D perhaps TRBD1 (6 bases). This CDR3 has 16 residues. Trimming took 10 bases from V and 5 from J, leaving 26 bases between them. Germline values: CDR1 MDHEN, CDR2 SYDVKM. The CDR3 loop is CANALGGTRTGETQYF. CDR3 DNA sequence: TGTGCCAACGCCCTTGGCGGAACTCGTACAGGGGAGACCCAGTACTTC.

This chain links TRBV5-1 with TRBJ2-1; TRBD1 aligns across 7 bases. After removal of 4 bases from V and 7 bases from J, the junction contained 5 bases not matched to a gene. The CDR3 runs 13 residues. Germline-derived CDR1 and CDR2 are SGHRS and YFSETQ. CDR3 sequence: CASSPDRANEQFF. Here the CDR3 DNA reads TGCGCCAGCAGCCCTGACAGGGCAAATGAGCAGTTCTTC.

CDR3 region: CASSQQQTTATNEKLFF. The CDR3 DNA follows: TGCGCCAGCAGCCAACAACAGACTACTGCAACTAATGAAAAACTGTTTTTT. This chain connects TRBV4-1 to TRBJ1-4; D is unclear. Germline V gene data show CDR1 as MGHRA and CDR2 as YSYEKL. The length of the CDR3 is 17 residues. V was trimmed by 2 bases and J by 0 bases, leaving 13 bases between them.

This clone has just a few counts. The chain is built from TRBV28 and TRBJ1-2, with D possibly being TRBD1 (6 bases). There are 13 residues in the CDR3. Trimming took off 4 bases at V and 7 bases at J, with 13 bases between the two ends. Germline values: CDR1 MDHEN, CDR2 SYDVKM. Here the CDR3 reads CASSSRQASGYTF. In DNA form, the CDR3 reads TGTGCCAGCAGTTCACGACAGGCAAGTGGCTACACCTTC.

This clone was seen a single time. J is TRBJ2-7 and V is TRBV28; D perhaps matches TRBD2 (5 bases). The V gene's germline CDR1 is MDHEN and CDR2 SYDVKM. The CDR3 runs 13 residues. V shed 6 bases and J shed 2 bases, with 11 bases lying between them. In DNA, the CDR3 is TGTGCCAGCAGAGGGAGTGGTCCCTACGAGCAGTACTTC. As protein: CASRGSGPYEQYF.

Here the CDR3 DNA reads TGTGCCAGCAGCTTTGCGGATACAGATACGCAGTATTTT. This translates into CASSFADTDTQYF. V gene TRBV11-3 combines with J gene TRBJ2-3, with unresolved D. The CDR3 is 13 residues long. Trimming took off 3 bases at V and 3 bases at J, with 7 bases between the two ends. The germline gives CDR1 SGHNT, CDR2 YENEEA.

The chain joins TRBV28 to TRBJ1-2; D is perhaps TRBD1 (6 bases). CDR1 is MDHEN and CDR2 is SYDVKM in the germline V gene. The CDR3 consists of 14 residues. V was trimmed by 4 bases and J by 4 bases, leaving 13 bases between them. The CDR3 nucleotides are TGTGCCAGCAGTTCGGGACACAGGTCCTATGGCTACACCTTC. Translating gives CASSSGHRSYGYTF.

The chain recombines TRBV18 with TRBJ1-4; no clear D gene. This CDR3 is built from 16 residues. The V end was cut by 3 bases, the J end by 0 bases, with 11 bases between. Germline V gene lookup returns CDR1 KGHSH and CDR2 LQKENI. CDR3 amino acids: CASSPGSVATNEKLFF. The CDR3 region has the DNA TGTGCCAGCTCACCCGGGTCTGTTGCAACTAATGAAAAACTGTTTTTT. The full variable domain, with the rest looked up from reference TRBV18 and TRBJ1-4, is NAGVMQNPRHLVRRRGQEARLRCSPMKGHSHVYWYRQLPEEGLKFMVYLQKENIIDESGMPKERFSAEFPKEGPSILRIQQVVRGDSAAYFCASSPGSVATNEKLFFGSGTQLSVL.

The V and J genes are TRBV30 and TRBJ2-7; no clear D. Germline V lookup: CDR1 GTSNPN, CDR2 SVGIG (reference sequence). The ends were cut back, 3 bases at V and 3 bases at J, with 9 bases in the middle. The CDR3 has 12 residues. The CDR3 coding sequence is TGTGCCTGGAGCCTACAAATCTACGAGCAGTACTTC. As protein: CAWSLQIYEQYF.